Shown below are 29 T cell receptor beta chains from a single sample sequenced in a study of persistence of HIV-infected CD4 T cells (dated by TCRdb to the early 2020s). The treatment or condition label of this sample denotes: suppressive antiretroviral therapy. Cells were stimulated with a pool of overlapping HIV-1 Gag 15-mer peptides at approximately 0.98 ug per peptide per mL. Sorting of responding CD4+ T cells was based on upregulation of both CD40 ligand and CD69. Their antigens are not known. The immunoSEQ hsTCRB assay version 4 in survey mode was used to sequence TCRbeta repertoires from genomic DNA. TCRdb re-hosts the immuneACCESS table, in-frame sequences only. Its copies lack some clones; in the studies checked, an unresolved V gene accounts for under half of them, and the cause for the rest is not known. Recorded for this sample are about 9,200 clones; approximately 82% of them occurred a single time. About 2% of the sample belongs to the ten largest clones.

The sequencing used CD4+ T cells sorted from PBMCs after roughly 17-hour stimulation, collected from a patient who received antiretroviral therapy. Taken with the paper, the label for cell subset or site translates to: CD40L+CD69+ CD4 T cells responding to HIV-1 Gag peptides. These TCRs come from an adult woman with HIV who was CMV-seropositive.

This clone was seen once. The chain uses TRBV19 and TRBJ2-7, with D perhaps assigned TRBD1 or TRBD2 (6 bases each). The germline CDR1 and CDR2 sequences are LNHDA and SQIVND (reference sequence). CDR3 length: 13 amino acids. V dropped 6 bases and J dropped 3 bases, with 12 bases sitting between them. As DNA, the CDR3 is TGTGCCAGTAGCCCAGGAGGGGGCTACGAGCAGTACTTC. Translating it yields CASSPGGGYEQYF.

The rearrangement joins TRBV18 to TRBJ2-2; D not certain. Trimming left V 0 bases short and J 1 base short, with 3 bases between. There are 14 residues in the CDR3. CDR1 KGHSH and CDR2 LQKENI come from the germline V gene. DNA for the CDR3: TGTGCCAGCTCACCACCGGGGAACACCGGGGAGCTGTTTTTT. The encoded protein is CASSPPGNTGELFF. Filled out from reference TRBV18 and TRBJ2-2, the complete variable domain reads NAGVMQNPRHLVRRRGQEARLRCSPMKGHSHVYWYRQLPEEGLKFMVYLQKENIIDESGMPKERFSAEFPKEGPSILRIQQVVRGDSAAYFCASSPPGNTGELFFGEGSRLTVL.

The rearrangement uses TRBV27 and TRBJ2-5; 9 nucleotides align to TRBD2. Germline values: CDR1 MNHEY, CDR2 SMNVEV (reference sequence). The junction had 5 bases not matched to a gene; V was cut back by 6 bases and J by 3 bases. This CDR3 has 14 amino acids. The CDR3 sequence is CASRMTSGKETQYF. As DNA, the CDR3 is TGTGCCAGCAGGATGACTAGCGGCAAAGAGACCCAGTACTTC.

This sequence joins TRBV9 and TRBJ2-5; 7 nucleotides match TRBD2. This CDR3 is 14 amino acids long. The germline V gene encodes CDR1 SGDLS and CDR2 YYNGEE. J was trimmed by 5 bases and V by 3 bases; bases with no gene match: 7. CDR3 in amino acids: CASSAAGVGETQYF. The CDR3 region has the DNA TGTGCCAGCAGCGCCGCGGGGGTCGGGGAGACCCAGTACTTC.

The chain combines TRBV6-1 with TRBJ1-2; no definite D call. Germline assignment: CDR1 MNHNS and CDR2 SASEGT. This CDR3 spans 13 amino acids. With 3 bases removed from V and 7 bases from J, the gap between germline ends came to 12 bases. The CDR3 DNA sequence: TGTGCCAGCAGTGAGGGTAACTTGGGTGGCTACACCTTC. Amino acid sequence: CASSEGNLGGYTF.

This rearrangement joins TRBV18 to TRBJ1-3; 7 bases are shared with TRBD1. The germline V gene encodes CDR1 KGHSH and CDR2 LQKENI. V dropped 7 bases and J dropped 2; count of bases not matched to a gene: 8. The CDR3 consists of 15 residues. As DNA, the CDR3 is TGTGCCAGCTTCTACAGGGGCCGCGCTGGAAACACCATATATTTT. It codes for CASFYRGRAGNTIYF.

The V and J genes are TRBV18 and TRBJ1-2; TRBD1 is a possible D gene (5 bases). The CDR3 is made up of 15 amino acids. V was pared by 2 bases and J by 1 base, with 11 bases between. Germline CDR1 reads KGHSH; CDR2 reads LQKENI. Here the CDR3 reads CASSPKPGFNYGYTF. CDR3 sequence (DNA): TGTGCCAGCTCACCAAAGCCAGGGTTTAACTATGGCTACACCTTC. The full variable domain, its missing parts supplied by reference TRBV18 and TRBJ1-2, is NAGVMQNPRHLVRRRGQEARLRCSPMKGHSHVYWYRQLPEEGLKFMVYLQKENIIDESGMPKERFSAEFPKEGPSILRIQQVVRGDSAAYFCASSPKPGFNYGYTFGSGTRLTVV.

This chain connects TRBV19 to TRBJ1-1; 9 nucleotides align to TRBD1. The CDR3 has 18 residues. Germline loops: CDR1 LNHDA, CDR2 SQIVND (reference sequence). V was pared by 6 bases and J by 7 bases, with 21 bases of the junction left unmatched. The chain's CDR3 is CASRKGTGGVSYKGEAFF. In DNA form, the CDR3 reads TGTGCCAGTAGGAAGGGCACAGGGGGCGTATCGTATAAGGGTGAAGCTTTCTTT.

The CDR3 reads CASSLEDRGYGYTF. The CDR3 coding sequence is TGTGCCAGCAGCTTAGAGGACAGGGGCTATGGCTACACCTTC. This chain connects TRBV7-2 to TRBJ1-2; 9 positions match TRBD1. The V gene's germline CDR1 is SGHTA and CDR2 FQGNSA. CDR3 length: 14 residues. V lost 1 base and J lost 4; bases outside the gene matches: 1. The entire variable domain, with the rest obtained from reference TRBV7-2 and TRBJ1-2, is as follows: GAGVSQSPSNKVTEKGKDVELRCDPISGHTALYWYRQSLGQGLEFLIYFQGNSAPDKSGLPSDRFSAERTGGSVSTLTIQRTQQEDSAVYLCASSLEDRGYGYTFGSGTRLTVV.

This clone occurred a few times. The V and J genes are TRBV28 and TRBJ2-6, with a tentative D call TRBD1 (5 bases). The CDR3 length is 15 residues. Between the trimmed V and J ends, which lost 8 bases and 3 bases, there was a span of 14 bases. From germline, CDR1 is MDHEN and CDR2 SYDVKM. For the CDR3, the DNA is TGTGCCAGCCGTTGGCAGGGCGGTGGGGCCAACGTCCTGACTTTC. This codes for CASRWQGGGANVLTF.

This rearrangement joins TRBV28 to TRBJ1-4; D gene uncertain. V lost 1 base and J 8 bases, leaving 5 bases between the germline ends. From germline, CDR1 is MDHEN and CDR2 SYDVKM. CDR3 length: 12 residues. The DNA of the CDR3 is TGTGCCAGCAGTTTATATGGGGAAAAACTGTTTTTT. The encoded protein is CASSLYGEKLFF. Together with reference TRBV28 and TRBJ1-4, the CDR3 gives the full variable domain: DVKVTQSSRYLVKRTGEKVFLECVQDMDHENMFWYRQDPGLGLRLIYFSYDVKMKEKGDIPEGYSVSREKKERFSLILESASTNQTSMYLCASSLYGEKLFFGSGTQLSVL.

This clone was detected only a few times. For the CDR3, the DNA is TGTGCCGCTTCCTACAGGGGCGCGGAGGCTGAAGCTTTCTTT. This translates into CAASYRGAEAEAFF. The gene calls are TRBV10-3 and TRBJ1-1, with TRBD1 matching 7 bases. The ends lost 11 bases at V and 6 bases at J; junction bases unmatched: 15. There are 14 residues in the CDR3. Germline V gene lookup returns CDR1 ENHRY and CDR2 SYGVKD.

This clone was observed a few times. The chain links TRBV27 to TRBJ2-7; a possible D gene is TRBD2 (5 bases). There are 15 residues in the CDR3. Germline CDR1 is MNHEY and CDR2 is SMNVEV (reference sequence). V lost 8 bases and J lost 0, with 17 bases in between. CDR3: CASGTPRVSSYEQYF. CDR3 DNA: TGTGCCAGCGGTACCCCGAGGGTTAGCTCCTACGAGCAGTACTTC.

V is TRBV5-1 and J is TRBJ2-3; D gene ambiguous. The V gene lost 0 bases and the J gene lost 4 bases, with 12 bases spanning the gap. The CDR3 length is 15 residues. Germline V CDR1 and CDR2: SGHRS, YFSETQ. The CDR3 nucleotides read TGCGCCAGCAGCTTGGGACAAGTAGATCCAGATACGCAGTATTTT. Translating it yields CASSLGQVDPDTQYF.

The rearrangement links TRBV6-6 to TRBJ1-3; D not certain. CDR3 length: 13 residues. Germline CDR1 and CDR2: MNHNY and SVGAGI (reference sequence). The ends were cut back, 0 bases at V and 2 bases at J, with 2 bases in the middle. CDR3 in amino acids: CASSYSPGNTIYF. The CDR3 coding sequence is TGTGCCAGCAGTTACTCTCCTGGAAACACCATATATTTT.

The chain uses TRBV5-6 and TRBJ1-5; D is ambiguous. Germline V gene sequence: CDR1 SGHDT, CDR2 YYEEEE. Trimming stripped 0 bases from V and 3 bases from J, with 7 bases between. This CDR3 contains 14 residues. CDR3 protein: CASSLGAVNQPQHF. The CDR3 DNA reads TGTGCCAGCAGCTTGGGGGCGGTCAATCAGCCCCAGCATTTT.

The rearrangement links TRBV7-2 to TRBJ1-1, with D possibly TRBD1 on 5 matching bases. Germline CDR1 SGHTA, CDR2 FQGNSA. Trimming cost V 2 bases and J 5 bases, with 12 bases left between them. The CDR3 contains 14 residues. CDR3 DNA: TGTGCCAGCAGCTTATTCGGGGGAGGAACTGAAGCTTTCTTT. This sequence encodes CASSLFGGGTEAFF.

The J gene is TRBJ2-7, the V gene TRBV28, with D possibly being TRBD2 (6 bases). The CDR3 has 13 amino acids. Trimming stripped 7 bases from V and 7 bases from J, with 17 bases between. Germline V gene sequence: CDR1 MDHEN, CDR2 SYDVKM. The DNA of the CDR3 is TGTGCCAGCACGGGACTCCACGCCGGGGAGCAGTACTTC. The encoded protein is CASTGLHAGEQYF.

The rearrangement joins TRBV19 to TRBJ1-6, with D possibly matching TRBD1 (5 bases). The germline V gene has CDR1 LNHDA and CDR2 SQIVND (reference sequence). Trimming removed 7 bases from V and 7 bases from J, with 11 bases in between. The CDR3 extends over 13 amino acids. The CDR3 loop is CASKDSTNSPLHF. In DNA, the CDR3 is TGTGCCAGTAAAGACAGCACGAATTCACCCCTCCACTTT.

V and J are TRBV12-5 and TRBJ2-3; possibly TRBD2 for D (5 bases). The germline gives CDR1 LGHNT, CDR2 FRNRAP. V lost 0 bases and J lost 3, with 13 bases in between. This CDR3 spans 16 amino acids. The CDR3 nucleotides are TGTGCTAGTGGTTTGGTACTCTCCAGCGGTACAGATACGCAGTATTTT. It specifies CASGLVLSSGTDTQYF.

V is TRBV5-4 and J is TRBJ1-2; 7 nucleotides match TRBD1. The length of the CDR3 is 15 residues. The ends lost 1 base at V and 4 bases at J; junction bases unmatched: 7. The V gene's germline CDR1 is SGHNT and CDR2 YYREEE (reference sequence). DNA of the CDR3: TGTGCCAGCAGCTTGCCTCCGACAGGGACCTATGGCTACACCTTC. Its translation is CASSLPPTGTYGYTF.

Relative to its sample, this clone is large (0.1 to 1%). The chain couples TRBV9 to TRBJ1-6; unclear D gene. The CDR3 sequence is 15 residues long. In germline, CDR1 is SGDLS, CDR2 YYNGEE. V was cut by 0 bases and J by 7 bases, with 11 bases left in between. The chain's CDR3 is CASSVDGAPNSPLHF. CDR3 bases: TGTGCCAGCAGCGTAGACGGAGCTCCGAATTCACCCCTCCACTTT.

The J gene is TRBJ2-1, the V gene TRBV5-1; D unclear. The CDR3 has 15 amino acids. Germline V gene data show CDR1 as SGHRS and CDR2 as YFSETQ. The V end lost 4 bases, the J end lost 7 bases, and 18 bases lay between the germline ends. The CDR3 here is CASSPRLGLWNEQFF. In DNA form, the CDR3 reads TGCGCCAGCAGCCCCCGACTGGGGTTGTGGAATGAGCAGTTCTTC.

CDR3 protein: CASSPQTSVSTGELFF. CDR3 in DNA: TGCGCCAGCAGCCCGCAGACTAGTGTCAGCACCGGGGAGCTGTTTTTT. This chain joins TRBV5-1 and TRBJ2-2, with a weak D call TRBD2 (6 bases). V lost 4 bases and J lost 4, with 17 bases in between. CDR1 is SGHRS and CDR2 is YFSETQ in the germline V gene. The CDR3 length is 16 residues.

V is TRBV19 and J is TRBJ1-5; possible D gene TRBD1, 6 bases. Germline V lookup: CDR1 LNHDA, CDR2 SQIVND (reference sequence). V was trimmed by 3 bases and J by 1 base, leaving 13 bases between them. This CDR3 is built from 16 residues. This chain's CDR3 is CASSIGSGVSNQPQHF. In DNA, the CDR3 is TGTGCCAGTAGTATCGGGTCAGGGGTGAGCAATCAGCCCCAGCATTTT.

The chain links TRBV7-8 to TRBJ1-4; D is unresolved. CDR1 is SGHVS and CDR2 is FQNEAQ in the germline V gene. Trimming cost V 6 bases and J 5 bases, with 19 bases left between them. There are 16 residues in the CDR3. CDR3 sequence reads: CASRYSGGPFNEKLFF. Here the CDR3 DNA reads TGTGCCAGCAGGTACTCAGGAGGTCCTTTCAATGAAAAACTGTTTTTT.

This chain joins TRBV5-1 and TRBJ1-1; unclear D gene. V was pared by 0 bases and J by 2 bases, with 5 bases between. The length of the CDR3 is 13 residues. Looked up from germline, CDR1 is SGHRS and CDR2 is YFSETQ. As DNA, the CDR3 is TGCGCCAGCAGCTTGGATCCTAACACTGAAGCTTTCTTT. Translating it yields CASSLDPNTEAFF.

This rearrangement joins TRBV29-1 to TRBJ1-1; TRBD1 might be the D (5 bases). Germline loops: CDR1 SQVTM, CDR2 ANQGSEA. The V gene lost 6 bases and the J gene lost 4 bases, with 9 bases spanning the gap. The CDR3 consists of 11 residues. The chain's CDR3 is CSVTRGTEAFF. The DNA for the CDR3 is TGCAGCGTGACGAGGGGCACTGAAGCTTTCTTT.

This clone appeared a single time. The chain combines TRBV7-3 with TRBJ2-1, with D tentatively TRBD2 (5 bases). The CDR3 is 15 residues long. Germline CDR1 and CDR2: SGHTA and FQGTGA. The V end lost 1 base, the J end lost 9 bases, and 16 bases lay between the germline ends. The CDR3 DNA reads TGTGCCAGCAGCTTAAGGTCAACGAGGGAAAGTGAGCAGTTCTTC. Its protein product is CASSLRSTRESEQFF.